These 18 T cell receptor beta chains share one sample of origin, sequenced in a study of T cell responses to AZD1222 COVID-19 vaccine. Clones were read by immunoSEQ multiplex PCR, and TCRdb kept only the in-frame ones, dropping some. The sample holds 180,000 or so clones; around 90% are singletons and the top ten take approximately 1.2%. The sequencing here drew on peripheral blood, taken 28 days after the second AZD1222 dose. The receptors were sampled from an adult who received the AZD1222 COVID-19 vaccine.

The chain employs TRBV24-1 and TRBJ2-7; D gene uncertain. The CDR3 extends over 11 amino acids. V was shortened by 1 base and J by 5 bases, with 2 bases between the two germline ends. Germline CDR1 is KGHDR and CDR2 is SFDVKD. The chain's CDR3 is CATSDLNEQYF. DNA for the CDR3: TGTGCCACCAGTGATTTAAACGAGCAGTACTTC.

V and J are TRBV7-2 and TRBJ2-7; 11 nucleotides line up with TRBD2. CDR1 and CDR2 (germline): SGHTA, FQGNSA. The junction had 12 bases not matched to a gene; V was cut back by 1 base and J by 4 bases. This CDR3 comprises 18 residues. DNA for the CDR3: TGTGCCAGCAGCTTAGAGACTAGCGGGGCCGCATTCTTTTACGAGCAGTACTTC. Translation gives CASSLETSGAAFFYEQYF.

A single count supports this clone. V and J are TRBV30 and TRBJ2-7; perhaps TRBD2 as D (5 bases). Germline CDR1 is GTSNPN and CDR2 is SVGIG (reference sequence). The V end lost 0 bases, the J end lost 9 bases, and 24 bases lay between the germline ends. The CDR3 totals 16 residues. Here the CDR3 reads CAWSVPLISQEAGQYF. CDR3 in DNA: TGTGCCTGGAGTGTACCCCTTATAAGCCAGGAGGCTGGGCAGTACTTC.

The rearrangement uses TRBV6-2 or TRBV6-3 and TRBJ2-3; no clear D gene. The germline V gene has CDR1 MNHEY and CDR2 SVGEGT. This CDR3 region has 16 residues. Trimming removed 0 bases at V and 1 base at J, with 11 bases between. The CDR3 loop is CASSYSIFEGTDTQYF. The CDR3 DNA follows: TGTGCCAGCAGTTACTCGATTTTTGAGGGCACAGATACGCAGTATTTT.

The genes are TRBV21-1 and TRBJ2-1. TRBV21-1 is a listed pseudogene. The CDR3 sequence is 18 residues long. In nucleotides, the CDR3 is TGTGCCAGCAGCAAAGTTGCCAGCCGGAAAAGCTCCTACAATGAGCAGTTCTTC. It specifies CASSKVASRKSSYNEQFF.

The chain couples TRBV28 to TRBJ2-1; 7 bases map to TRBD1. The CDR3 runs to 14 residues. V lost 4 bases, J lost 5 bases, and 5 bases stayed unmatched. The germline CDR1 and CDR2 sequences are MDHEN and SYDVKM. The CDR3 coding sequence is TGTGCCAGCAGTTCCCCGGGACAGAACAATGAGCAGTTCTTC. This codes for CASSSPGQNNEQFF.

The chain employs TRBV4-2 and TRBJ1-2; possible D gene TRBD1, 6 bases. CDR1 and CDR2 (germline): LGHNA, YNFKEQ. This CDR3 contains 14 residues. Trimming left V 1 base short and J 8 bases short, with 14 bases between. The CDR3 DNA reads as TGTGCCAGCAGCCAAGGGTTCGAGGGACACGGCTACACCTTC. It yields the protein CASSQGFEGHGYTF.

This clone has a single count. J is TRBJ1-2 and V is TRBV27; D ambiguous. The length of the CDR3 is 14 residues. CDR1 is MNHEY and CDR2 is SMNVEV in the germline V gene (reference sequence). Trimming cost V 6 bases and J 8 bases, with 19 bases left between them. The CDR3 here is CASRHGPDSRGYTF. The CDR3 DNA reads TGTGCCAGCAGACATGGGCCCGACTCGAGGGGCTACACCTTC.

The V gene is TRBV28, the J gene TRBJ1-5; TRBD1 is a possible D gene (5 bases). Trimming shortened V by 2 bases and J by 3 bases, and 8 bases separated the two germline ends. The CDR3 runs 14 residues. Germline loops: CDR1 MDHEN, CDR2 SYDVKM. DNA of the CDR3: TGTGCCAGCAGTTTAGGGGCCCCCAATCAGCCCCAGCATTTT. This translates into CASSLGAPNQPQHF.

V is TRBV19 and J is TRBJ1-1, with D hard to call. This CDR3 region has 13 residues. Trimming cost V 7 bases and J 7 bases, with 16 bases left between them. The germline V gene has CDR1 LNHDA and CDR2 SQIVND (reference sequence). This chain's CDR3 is CASKKAAASEAFF. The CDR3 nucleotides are TGTGCCAGTAAGAAAGCGGCGGCCAGTGAAGCTTTCTTT.

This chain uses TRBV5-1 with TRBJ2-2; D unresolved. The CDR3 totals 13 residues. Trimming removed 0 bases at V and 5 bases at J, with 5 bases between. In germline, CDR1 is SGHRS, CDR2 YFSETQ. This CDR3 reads CASSLEVTGELFF. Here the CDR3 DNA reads TGCGCCAGCAGCTTGGAGGTTACCGGGGAGCTGTTTTTT.

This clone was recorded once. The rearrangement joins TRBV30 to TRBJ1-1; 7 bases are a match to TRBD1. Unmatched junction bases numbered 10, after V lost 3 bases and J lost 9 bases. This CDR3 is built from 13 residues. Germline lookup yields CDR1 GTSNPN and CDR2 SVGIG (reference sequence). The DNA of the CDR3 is TGTGCCTGGAGCGCAGGGGGGTCCGGGAAAGCTTTCTTT. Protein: CAWSAGGSGKAFF.

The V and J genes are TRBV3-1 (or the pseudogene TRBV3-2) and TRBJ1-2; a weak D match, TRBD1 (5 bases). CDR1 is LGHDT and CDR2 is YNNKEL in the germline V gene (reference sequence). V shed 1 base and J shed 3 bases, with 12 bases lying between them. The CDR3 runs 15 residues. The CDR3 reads CASSQGLREDYGYTF. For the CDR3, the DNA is TGTGCCAGCAGCCAAGGGCTCAGGGAGGACTATGGCTACACCTTC.

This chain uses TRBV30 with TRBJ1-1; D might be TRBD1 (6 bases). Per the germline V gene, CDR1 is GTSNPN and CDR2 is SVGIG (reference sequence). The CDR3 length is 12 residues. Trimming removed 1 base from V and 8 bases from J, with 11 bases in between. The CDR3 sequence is CAWSEGDGEAFF. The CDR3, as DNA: TGTGCCTGGAGTGAGGGGGACGGCGAAGCTTTCTTT.

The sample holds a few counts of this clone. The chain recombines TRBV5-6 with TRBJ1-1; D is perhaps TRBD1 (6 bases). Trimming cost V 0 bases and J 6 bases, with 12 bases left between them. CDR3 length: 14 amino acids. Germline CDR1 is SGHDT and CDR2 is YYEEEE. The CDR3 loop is CASSLDSGGPEAFF. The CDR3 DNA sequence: TGTGCCAGCAGCTTGGACAGTGGGGGGCCTGAAGCTTTCTTT.

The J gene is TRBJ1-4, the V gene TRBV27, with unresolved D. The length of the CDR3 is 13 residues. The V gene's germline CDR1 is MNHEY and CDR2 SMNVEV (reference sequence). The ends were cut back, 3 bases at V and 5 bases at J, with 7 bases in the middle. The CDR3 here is CASSLRGNEKLFF. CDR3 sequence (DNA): TGTGCCAGCAGTTTGCGGGGAAATGAAAAACTGTTTTTT.

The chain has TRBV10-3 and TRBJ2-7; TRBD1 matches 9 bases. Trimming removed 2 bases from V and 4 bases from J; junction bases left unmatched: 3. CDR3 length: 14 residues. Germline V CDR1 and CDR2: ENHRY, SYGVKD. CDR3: CAISEGQGRYEQYF. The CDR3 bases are TGTGCCATCAGTGAGGGACAGGGGAGGTACGAGCAGTACTTC.

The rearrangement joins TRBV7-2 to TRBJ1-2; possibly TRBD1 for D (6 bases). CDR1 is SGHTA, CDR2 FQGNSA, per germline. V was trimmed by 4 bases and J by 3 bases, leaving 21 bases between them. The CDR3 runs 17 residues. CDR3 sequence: CASSSSGTRASDYGYTF. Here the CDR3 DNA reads TGTGCCAGCAGCTCCTCGGGGACAAGGGCGTCGGACTATGGCTACACCTTC.